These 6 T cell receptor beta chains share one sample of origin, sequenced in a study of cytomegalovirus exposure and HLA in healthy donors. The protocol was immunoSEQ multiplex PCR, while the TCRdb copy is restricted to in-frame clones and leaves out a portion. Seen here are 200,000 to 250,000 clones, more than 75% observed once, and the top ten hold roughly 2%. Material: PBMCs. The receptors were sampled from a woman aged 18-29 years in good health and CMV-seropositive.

CDR3 sequence (DNA): TGCGCCAGCAGCCAAGCGGGGTATGGAAACACCATATATTTT. Amino acids: CASSQAGYGNTIYF. The chain is built from TRBV4-1 and TRBJ1-3; D remains unclear. V was cut by 1 base and J by 3 bases, with 7 bases left in between. This CDR3 is built from 14 residues. Germline CDR1 and CDR2: MGHRA and YSYEKL.

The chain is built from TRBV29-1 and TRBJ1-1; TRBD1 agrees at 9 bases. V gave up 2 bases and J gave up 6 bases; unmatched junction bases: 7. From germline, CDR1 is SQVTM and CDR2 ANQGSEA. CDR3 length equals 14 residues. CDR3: CSVELQGASAEAFF. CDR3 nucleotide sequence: TGCAGCGTTGAATTACAGGGGGCTAGTGCTGAAGCTTTCTTT.

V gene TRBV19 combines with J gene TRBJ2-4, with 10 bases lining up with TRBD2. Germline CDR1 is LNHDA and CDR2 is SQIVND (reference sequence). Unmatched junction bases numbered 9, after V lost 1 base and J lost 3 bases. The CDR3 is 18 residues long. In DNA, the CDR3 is TGTGCCAGTAGTATAGCCCCTAGCGGGAGATTTGTCAAAAACATTCAGTACTTC. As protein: CASSIAPSGRFVKNIQYF.

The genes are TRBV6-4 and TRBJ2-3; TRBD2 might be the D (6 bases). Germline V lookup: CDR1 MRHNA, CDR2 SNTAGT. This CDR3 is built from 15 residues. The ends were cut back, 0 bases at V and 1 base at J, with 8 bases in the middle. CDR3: CASSDSEGGTDTQYF. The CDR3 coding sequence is TGTGCCAGCAGTGACTCGGAGGGAGGCACAGATACGCAGTATTTT.

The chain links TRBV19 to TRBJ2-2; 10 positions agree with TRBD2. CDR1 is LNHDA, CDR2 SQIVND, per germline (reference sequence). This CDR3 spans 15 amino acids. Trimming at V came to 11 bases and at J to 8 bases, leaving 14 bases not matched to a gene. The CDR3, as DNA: TGTGCCCTAGAAGGGGCTAGCGGGAGATCTGGGGAGCTGTTTTTT. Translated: CALEGASGRSGELFF.

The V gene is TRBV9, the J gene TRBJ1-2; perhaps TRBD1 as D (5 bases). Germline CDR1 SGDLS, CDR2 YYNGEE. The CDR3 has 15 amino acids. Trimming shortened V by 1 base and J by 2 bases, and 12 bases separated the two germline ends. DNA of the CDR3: TGTGCCAGCAGCGTATCAGGGTCCCCCAACTATGGCTACACCTTC. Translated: CASSVSGSPNYGYTF. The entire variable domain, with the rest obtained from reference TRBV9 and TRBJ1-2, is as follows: DSGVTQTPKHLITATGQRVTLRCSPRSGDLSVYWYQQSLDQGLQFLIQYYNGEERAKGNILERFSAQQFPDLHSELNLSSLELGDSALYFCASSVSGSPNYGYTFGSGTRLTVV.